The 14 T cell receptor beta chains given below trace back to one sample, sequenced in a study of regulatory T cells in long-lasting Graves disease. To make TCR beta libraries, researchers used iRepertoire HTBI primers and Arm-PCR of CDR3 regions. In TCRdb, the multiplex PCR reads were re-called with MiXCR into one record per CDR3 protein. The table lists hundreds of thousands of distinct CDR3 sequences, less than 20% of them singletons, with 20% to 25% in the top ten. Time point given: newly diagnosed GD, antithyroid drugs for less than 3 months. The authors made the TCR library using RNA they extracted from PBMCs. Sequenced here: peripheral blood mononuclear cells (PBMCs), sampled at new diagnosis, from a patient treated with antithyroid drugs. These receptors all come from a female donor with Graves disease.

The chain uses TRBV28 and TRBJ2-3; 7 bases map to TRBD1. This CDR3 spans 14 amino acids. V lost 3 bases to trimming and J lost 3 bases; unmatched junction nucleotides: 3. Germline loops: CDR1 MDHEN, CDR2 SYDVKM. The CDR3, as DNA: TGTGCCAGCAGTTTCTCCAGGGGGACAGATACGCAGTATTTT. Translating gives CASSFSRGTDTQYF.

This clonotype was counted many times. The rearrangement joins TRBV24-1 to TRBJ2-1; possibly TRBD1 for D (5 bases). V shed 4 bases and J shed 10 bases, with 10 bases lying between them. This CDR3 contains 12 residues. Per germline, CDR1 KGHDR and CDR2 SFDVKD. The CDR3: CATSDPGLEQFF. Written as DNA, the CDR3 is TGTGCCACCAGTGACCCAGGGTTGGAGCAGTTCTTC.

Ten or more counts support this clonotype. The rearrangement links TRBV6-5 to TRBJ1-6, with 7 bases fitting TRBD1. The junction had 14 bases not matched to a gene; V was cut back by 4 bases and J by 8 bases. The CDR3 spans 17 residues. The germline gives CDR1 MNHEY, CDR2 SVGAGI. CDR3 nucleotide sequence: TGTGCCAGCAGTTTCGTTGGCCCGGGACAGAGGGATTCACCCCTCCACTTT. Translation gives CASSFVGPGQRDSPLHF.

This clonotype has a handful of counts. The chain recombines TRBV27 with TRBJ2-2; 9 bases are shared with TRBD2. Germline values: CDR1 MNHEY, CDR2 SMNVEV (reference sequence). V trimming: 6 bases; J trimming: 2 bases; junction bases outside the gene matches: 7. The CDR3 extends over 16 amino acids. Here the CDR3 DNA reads TGTGCCAGCAGCTTGATGGGACTAGCTAACACCGGGGAGCTGTTTTTT. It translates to CASSLMGLANTGELFF.

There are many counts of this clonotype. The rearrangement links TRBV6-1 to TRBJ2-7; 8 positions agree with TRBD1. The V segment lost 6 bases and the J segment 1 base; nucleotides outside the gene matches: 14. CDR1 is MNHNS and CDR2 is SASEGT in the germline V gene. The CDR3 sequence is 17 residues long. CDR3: CASSPMGGQGDSYEQYF. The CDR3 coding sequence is TGTGCCAGCAGCCCAATGGGCGGACAGGGAGATTCCTACGAGCAGTACTTC.

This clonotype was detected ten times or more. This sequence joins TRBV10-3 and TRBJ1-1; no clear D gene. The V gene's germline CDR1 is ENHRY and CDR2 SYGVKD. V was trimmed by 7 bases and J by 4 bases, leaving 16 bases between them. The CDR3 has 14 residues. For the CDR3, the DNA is TGTGCCATCACAGCCGGAGGGTACTTCACTGAAGCTTTCTTT. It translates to CAITAGGYFTEAFF.

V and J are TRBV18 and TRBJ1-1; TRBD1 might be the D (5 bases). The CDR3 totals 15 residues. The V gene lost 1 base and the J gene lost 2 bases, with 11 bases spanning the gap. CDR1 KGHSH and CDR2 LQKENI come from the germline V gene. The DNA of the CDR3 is TGTGCCAGCTCACCACGGTCCGGGGACAACACTGAAGCTTTCTTT. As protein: CASSPRSGDNTEAFF.

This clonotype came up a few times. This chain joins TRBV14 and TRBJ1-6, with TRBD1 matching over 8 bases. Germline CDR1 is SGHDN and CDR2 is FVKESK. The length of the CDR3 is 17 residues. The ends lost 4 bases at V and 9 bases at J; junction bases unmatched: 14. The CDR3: CASSLRPGQEIGSPLHF. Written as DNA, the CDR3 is TGTGCCAGCAGCCTTAGACCGGGACAGGAAATTGGTTCACCCCTCCACTTT. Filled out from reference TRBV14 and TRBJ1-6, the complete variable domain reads EAGVTQFPSHSVIEKGQTVTLRCDPISGHDNLYWYRRVMGKEIKFLLHFVKESKQDESGMPNNRFLAERTGGTYSTLKVQPAELEDSGVYFCASSLRPGQEIGSPLHFGNGTRLTVT.

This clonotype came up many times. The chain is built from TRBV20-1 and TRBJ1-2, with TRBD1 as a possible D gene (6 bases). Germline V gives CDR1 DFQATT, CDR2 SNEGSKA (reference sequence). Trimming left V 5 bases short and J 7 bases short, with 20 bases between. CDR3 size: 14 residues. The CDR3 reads CSAEKGGALSGYTF. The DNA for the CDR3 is TGCAGTGCTGAGAAAGGGGGGGCGCTGAGTGGCTACACCTTC.

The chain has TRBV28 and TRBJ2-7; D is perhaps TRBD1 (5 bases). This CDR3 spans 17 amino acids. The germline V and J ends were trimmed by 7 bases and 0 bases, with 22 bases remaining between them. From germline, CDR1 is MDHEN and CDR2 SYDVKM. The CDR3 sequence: CASTIRSARQSSYEQYF. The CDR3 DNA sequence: TGTGCCAGCACCATTAGGTCCGCCAGACAGAGCTCCTACGAGCAGTACTTC.

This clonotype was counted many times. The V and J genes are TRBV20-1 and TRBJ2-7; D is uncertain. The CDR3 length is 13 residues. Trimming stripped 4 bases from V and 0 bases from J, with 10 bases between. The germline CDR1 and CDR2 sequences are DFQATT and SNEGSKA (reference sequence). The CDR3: CSANTPSSYEQYF. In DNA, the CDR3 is TGCAGTGCTAACACTCCGAGCTCCTACGAGCAGTACTTC.

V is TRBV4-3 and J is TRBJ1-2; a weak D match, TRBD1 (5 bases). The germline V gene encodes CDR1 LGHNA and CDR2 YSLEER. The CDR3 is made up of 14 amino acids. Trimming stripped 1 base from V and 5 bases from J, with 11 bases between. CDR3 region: CASSQAQDPYGYTF. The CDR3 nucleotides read TGCGCCAGCAGCCAAGCACAGGACCCATATGGCTACACCTTC.

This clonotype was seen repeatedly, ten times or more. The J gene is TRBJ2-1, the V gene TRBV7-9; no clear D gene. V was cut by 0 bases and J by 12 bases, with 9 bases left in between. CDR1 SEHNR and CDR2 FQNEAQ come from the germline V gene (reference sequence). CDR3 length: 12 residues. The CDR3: CASSLAESGQFF. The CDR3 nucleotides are TGTGCCAGCAGCTTAGCGGAGTCTGGGCAGTTCTTC.

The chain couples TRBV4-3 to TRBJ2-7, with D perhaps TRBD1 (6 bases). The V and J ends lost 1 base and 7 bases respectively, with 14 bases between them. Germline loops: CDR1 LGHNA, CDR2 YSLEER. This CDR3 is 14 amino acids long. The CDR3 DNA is TGCGCCAGCAGCCAAGCAGCAGGGGTGGGTGAGCAGTACTTC. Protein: CASSQAAGVGEQYF.